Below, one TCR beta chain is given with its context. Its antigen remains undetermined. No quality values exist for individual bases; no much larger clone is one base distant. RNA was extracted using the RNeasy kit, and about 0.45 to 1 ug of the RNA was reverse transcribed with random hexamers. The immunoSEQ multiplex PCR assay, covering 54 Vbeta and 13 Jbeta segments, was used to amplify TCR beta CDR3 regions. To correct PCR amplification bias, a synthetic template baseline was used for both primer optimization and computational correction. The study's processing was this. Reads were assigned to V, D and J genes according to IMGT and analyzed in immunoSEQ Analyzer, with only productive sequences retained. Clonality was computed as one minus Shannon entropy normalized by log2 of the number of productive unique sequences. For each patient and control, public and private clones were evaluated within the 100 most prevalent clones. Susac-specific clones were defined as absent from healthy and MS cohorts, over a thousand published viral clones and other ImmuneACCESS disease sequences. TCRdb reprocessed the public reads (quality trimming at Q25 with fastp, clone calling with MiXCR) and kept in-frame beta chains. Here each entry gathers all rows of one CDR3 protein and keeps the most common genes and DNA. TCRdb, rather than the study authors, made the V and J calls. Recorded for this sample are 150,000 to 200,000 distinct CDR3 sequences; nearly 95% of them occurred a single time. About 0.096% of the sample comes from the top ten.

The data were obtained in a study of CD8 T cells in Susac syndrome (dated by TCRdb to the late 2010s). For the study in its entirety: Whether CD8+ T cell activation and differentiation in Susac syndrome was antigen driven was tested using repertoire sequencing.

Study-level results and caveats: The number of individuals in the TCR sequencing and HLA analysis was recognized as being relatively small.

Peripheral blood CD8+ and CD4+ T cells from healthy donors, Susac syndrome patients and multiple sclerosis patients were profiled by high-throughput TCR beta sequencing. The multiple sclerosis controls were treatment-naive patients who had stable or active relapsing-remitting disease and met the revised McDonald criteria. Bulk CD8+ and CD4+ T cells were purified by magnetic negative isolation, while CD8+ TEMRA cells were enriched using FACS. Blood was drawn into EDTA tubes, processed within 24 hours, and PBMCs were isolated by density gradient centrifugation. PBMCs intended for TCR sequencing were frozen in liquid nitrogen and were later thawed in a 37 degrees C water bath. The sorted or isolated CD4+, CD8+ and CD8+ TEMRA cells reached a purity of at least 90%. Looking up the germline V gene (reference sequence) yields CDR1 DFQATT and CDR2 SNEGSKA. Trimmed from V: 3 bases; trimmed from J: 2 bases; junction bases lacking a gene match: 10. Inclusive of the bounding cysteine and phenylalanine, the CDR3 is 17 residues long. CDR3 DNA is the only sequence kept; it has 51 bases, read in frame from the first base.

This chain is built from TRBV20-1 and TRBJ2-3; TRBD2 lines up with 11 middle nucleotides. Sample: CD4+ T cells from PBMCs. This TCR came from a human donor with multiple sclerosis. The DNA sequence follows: TGCAGTGCTAGGGTTAGCGGGGGGGCCGGATACACAGATACGCAGTATTTT. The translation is CSARVSGGAGYTDTQYF.